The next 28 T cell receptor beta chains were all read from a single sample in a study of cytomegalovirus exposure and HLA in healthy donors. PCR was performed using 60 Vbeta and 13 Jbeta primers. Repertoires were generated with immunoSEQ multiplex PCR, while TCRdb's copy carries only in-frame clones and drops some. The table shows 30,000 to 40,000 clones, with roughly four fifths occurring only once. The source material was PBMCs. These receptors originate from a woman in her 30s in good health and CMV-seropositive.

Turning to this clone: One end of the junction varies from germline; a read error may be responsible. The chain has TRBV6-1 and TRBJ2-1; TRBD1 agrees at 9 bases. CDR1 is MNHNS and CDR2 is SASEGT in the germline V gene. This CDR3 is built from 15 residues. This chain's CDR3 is CASSAGQGSANGQFF. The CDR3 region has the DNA TGTGCCAGCAGTGCTGGACAGGGGAGTGCAAATGGGCAGTTCTTC.

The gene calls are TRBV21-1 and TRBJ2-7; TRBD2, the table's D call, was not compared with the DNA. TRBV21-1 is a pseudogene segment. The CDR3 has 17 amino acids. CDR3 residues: CASSKEQREREGGEQYF. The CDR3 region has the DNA TGTGCCAGCAGCAAAGAACAGAGGGAGCGGGAGGGCGGAGAGCAGTACTTC.

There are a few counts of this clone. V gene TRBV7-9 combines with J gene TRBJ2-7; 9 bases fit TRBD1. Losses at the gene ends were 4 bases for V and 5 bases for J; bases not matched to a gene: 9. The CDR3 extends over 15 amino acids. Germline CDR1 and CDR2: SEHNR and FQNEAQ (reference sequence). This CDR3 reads CASSSGQGLTDEQYF. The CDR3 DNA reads TGTGCCAGCAGCTCGGGACAGGGTTTGACTGACGAGCAGTACTTC.

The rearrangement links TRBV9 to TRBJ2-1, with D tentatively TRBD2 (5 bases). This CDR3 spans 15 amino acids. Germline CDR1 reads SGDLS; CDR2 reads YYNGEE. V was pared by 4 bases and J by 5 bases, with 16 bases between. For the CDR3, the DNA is TGTGCCAGCAGCCCCAGAGGGAGTTCGAACAATGAGCAGTTCTTC. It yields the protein CASSPRGSSNNEQFF. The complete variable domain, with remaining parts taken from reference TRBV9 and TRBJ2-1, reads DSGVTQTPKHLITATGQRVTLRCSPRSGDLSVYWYQQSLDQGLQFLIQYYNGEERAKGNILERFSAQQFPDLHSELNLSSLELGDSALYFCASSPRGSSNNEQFFGPGTRLTVL.

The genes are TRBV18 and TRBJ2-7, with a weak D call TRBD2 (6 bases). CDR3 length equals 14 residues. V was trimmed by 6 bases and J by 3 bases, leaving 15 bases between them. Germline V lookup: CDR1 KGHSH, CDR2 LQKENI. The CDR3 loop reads CASSSSAGLYEQYF. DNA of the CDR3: TGTGCCAGCTCCTCCTCCGCGGGGCTCTACGAGCAGTACTTC.

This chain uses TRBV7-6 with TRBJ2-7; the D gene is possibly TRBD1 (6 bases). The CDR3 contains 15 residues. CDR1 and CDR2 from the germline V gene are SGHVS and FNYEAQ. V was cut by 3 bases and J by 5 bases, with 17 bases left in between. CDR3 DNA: TGTGCCAGCAGCTTCGGGCGAGGGGGTAGTAACGAGCAGTACTTC. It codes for CASSFGRGGSNEQYF.

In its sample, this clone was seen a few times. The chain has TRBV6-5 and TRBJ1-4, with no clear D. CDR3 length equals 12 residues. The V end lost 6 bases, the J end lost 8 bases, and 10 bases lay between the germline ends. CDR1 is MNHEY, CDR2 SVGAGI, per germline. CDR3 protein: CASSSSGEKLFF. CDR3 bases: TGTGCCAGCAGCTCAAGCGGGGAAAAACTGTTTTTT.

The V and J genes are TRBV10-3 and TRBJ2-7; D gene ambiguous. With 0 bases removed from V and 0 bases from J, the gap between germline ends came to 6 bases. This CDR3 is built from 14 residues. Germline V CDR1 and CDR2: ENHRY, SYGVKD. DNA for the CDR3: TGTGCCATCAGTGAGTCGGAGAGCTCCTACGAGCAGTACTTC. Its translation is CAISESESSYEQYF.

For the CDR3, the DNA is TGTGCCTGGGGCATTAGCGGAGTTTACGAGCAGTACTTC. It encodes CAWGISGVYEQYF. The chain couples TRBV30 to TRBJ2-7; D may be TRBD2 (6 bases). The CDR3 runs 13 residues. Trimming took 5 bases from V and 4 from J, leaving 15 bases between them. Per germline, CDR1 GTSNPN and CDR2 SVGIG (reference sequence).

This CDR3 reads CASSNPGLAAHNEQFF. For the CDR3, the DNA is TGTGCCAGTAGTAATCCGGGACTAGCGGCCCACAATGAGCAGTTCTTC. The J gene is TRBJ2-1, the V gene TRBV19; 11 nucleotides line up with TRBD2. Per germline, CDR1 LNHDA and CDR2 SQIVND (reference sequence). This CDR3 has 16 residues. The V gene end was trimmed by 4 bases and the J gene end by 5 bases; junction bases not matched to a gene: 7.

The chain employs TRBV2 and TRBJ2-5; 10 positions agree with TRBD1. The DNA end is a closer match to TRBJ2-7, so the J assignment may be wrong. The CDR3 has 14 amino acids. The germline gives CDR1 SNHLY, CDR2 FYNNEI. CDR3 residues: CASRVETGGHEQYF. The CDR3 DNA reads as TGTGCCAGCAGAGTTGAGACAGGGGGCCACGAGCAGTACTTC.

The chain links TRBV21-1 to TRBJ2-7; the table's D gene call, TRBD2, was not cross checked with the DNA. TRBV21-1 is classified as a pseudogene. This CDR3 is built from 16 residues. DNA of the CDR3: TGTGCCAGCACCCTTCAGGGCGGGGGGTGCCCCTACGAGCAGTACTTC. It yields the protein CASTLQGGGCPYEQYF.

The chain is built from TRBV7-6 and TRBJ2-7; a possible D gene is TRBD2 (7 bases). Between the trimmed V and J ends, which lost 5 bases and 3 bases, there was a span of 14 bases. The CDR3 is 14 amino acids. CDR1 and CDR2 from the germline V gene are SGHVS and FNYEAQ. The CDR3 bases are TGTGCCAGCAGCCAGCGGGACACGAGCTACGAGCAGTACTTC. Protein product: CASSQRDTSYEQYF.

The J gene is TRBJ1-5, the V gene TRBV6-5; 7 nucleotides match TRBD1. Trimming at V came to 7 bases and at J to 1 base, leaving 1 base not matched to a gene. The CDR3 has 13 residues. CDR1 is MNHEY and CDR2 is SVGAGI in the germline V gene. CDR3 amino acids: CASKDRSNQPQHF. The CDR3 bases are TGTGCCAGCAAGGACAGGAGCAATCAGCCCCAGCATTTT.

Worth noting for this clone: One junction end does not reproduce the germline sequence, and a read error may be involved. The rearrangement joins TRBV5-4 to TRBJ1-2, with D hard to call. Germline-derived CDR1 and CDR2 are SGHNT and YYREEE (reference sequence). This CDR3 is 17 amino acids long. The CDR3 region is CASSFPVELEGGYGYPF. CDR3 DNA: TGTGCCAGCAGCTTCCCCGTGGAATTAGAGGGAGGCTATGGCTACCCCTTC.

The CDR3 sequence: CACGTTHYEQYF. CDR3 sequence (DNA): TGTGCCTGTGGGACTACCCACTACGAGCAGTACTTC. The rearrangement uses TRBV27 and TRBJ2-7; 7 nucleotides agree with TRBD2. The length of the CDR3 is 12 residues. Germline lookup yields CDR1 MNHEY and CDR2 SMNVEV (reference sequence). The V gene end was trimmed by 11 bases and the J gene end by 3 bases; junction bases not matched to a gene: 7.

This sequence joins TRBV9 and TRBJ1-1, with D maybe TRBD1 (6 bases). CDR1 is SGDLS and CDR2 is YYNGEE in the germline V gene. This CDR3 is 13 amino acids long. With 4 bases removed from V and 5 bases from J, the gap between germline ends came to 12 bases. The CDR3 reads CASSFEQGTEAFF. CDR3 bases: TGTGCCAGCAGCTTTGAACAGGGAACTGAAGCTTTCTTT.

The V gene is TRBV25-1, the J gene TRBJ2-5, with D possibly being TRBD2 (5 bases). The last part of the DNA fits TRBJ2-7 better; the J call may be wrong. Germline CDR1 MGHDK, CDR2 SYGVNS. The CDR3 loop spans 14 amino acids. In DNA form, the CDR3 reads TGTGCCAGCAGTGAAAGAGGGTTCCCCTACGAGCAGTACTTC. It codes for CASSERGFPYEQYF.

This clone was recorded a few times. The CDR3 bases are TGTGCCAGCAGCCAACCCGAGGCAGGGGAGGGTAATGAAAAACTGTTTTTT. Translated: CASSQPEAGEGNEKLFF. V gene TRBV4-2 combines with J gene TRBJ1-4; a possible D gene is TRBD1 (6 bases). Germline V gene sequence: CDR1 LGHNA, CDR2 YNFKEQ. CDR3 length: 17 residues. V was shortened by 2 bases and J by 4 bases, with 17 bases between the two germline ends.

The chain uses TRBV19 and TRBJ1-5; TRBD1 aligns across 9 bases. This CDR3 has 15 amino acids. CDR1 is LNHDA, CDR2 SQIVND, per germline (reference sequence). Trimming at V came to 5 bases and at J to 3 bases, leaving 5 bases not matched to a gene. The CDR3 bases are TGTGCCAGTAGTGGGGACAGGGTTATCAATCAGCCCCAGCATTTT. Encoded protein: CASSGDRVINQPQHF.

CDR3 sequence (DNA): TGCGCCAGCAGCCCGGGACACCCCATGAACACTGAAGCTTTCTTT. It is translated as CASSPGHPMNTEAFF. The rearrangement joins TRBV5-1 to TRBJ1-1, with D tentatively TRBD1 (6 bases). The CDR3 runs 15 residues. V was clipped by 4 bases and J by 0 bases, with 13 bases between them. Germline CDR1 is SGHRS and CDR2 is YFSETQ.

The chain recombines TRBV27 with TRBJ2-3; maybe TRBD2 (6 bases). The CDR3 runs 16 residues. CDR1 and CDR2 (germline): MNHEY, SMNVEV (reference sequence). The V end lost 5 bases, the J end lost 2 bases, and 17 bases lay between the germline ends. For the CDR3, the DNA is TGTGCCAGCAGTCCCATTGGTGGGGGGTTCACAGATACGCAGTATTTT. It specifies CASSPIGGGFTDTQYF.

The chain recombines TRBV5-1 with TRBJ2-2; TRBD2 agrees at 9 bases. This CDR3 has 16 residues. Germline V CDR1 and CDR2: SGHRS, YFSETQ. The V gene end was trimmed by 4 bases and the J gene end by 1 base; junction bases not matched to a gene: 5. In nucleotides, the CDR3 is TGCGCCAGCAGCCAGAGCGGGAGGAAGAACACCGGGGAGCTGTTTTTT. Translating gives CASSQSGRKNTGELFF.

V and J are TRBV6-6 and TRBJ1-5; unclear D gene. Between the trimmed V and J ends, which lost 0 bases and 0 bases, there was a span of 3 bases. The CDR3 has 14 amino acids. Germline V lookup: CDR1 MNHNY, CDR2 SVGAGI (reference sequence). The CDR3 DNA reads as TGTGCCAGCAGTTACTCCCGTAGCAATCAGCCCCAGCATTTT. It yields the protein CASSYSRSNQPQHF.

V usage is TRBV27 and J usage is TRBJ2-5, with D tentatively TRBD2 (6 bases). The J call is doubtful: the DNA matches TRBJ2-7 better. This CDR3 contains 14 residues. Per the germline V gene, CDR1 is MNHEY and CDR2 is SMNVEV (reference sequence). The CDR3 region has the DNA TGTGCCAGCAGTCCGGGAGCGGCGGGATACGAGCAGTACTTC. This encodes CASSPGAAGYEQYF.

The CDR3 is CASSLDSGKETQYF. The CDR3 nucleotides are TGTGCCAGCAGCTTAGATTCGGGGAAGGAGACCCAGTACTTC. The chain links TRBV7-8 to TRBJ2-5, with D possibly being TRBD2 (5 bases). The germline V gene encodes CDR1 SGHVS and CDR2 FQNEAQ. This CDR3 region has 14 residues. Trimming took off 1 base at V and 5 bases at J, with 11 bases between the two ends.

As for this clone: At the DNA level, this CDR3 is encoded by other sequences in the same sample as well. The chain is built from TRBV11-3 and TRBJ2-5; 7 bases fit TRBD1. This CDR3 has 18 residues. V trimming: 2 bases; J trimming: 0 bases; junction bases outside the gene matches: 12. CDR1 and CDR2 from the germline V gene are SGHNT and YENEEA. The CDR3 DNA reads TGTGCCAGCAGCTTACCCTCTAGGACAGGATGGTACCAAGAGACCCAGTACTTC. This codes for CASSLPSRTGWYQETQYF.

CDR3 sequence: CASSLDSDSYSNQPQHF. CDR3 nucleotides: TGTGCCAGCAGCTTGGATTCAGACAGTTATAGCAATCAGCCCCAGCATTTT. The V call is TRBV5-5, the J call TRBJ1-5; maybe TRBD1 (5 bases). The V end lost 0 bases, the J end lost 0 bases, and 13 bases lay between the germline ends. CDR3 length equals 17 residues. Germline V CDR1 and CDR2: SGHKS, YYEKEE (reference sequence).